Listed below are T cell receptor beta chains from one sample, sequenced in a study of cytomegalovirus exposure and HLA in healthy donors. The assay was immunoSEQ multiplex PCR, and TCRdb's table has in-frame clones only and misses some. The sample includes around 150,000 clones, 60% to 80% of them seen just once. Sequencing was carried out using PBMCs. All receptors derive from a man aged 50 or older in good health and CMV-seropositive. CDR3s include the opening cysteine and the closing phenylalanine or tryptophan. Fields, in order: clone size, V gene, J gene, D gene, CDR3 DNA, CDR3 protein. A D gene is named only where the DNA matches it firmly. Not every row has a clone size; where given, it reads once, few, many or a size class.

>-|TRBV2|TRBJ2-3|TRBD2
TGTGCCAGCAGTGTAAACCCGGGACTACCTAGCACAGATACGCAGTATTTT
CASSVNPGLPSTDTQYF
>-|TRBV29-1|TRBJ2-1|TRBD2
TGCAGCGTTGACCGGGGGGGCATGTTCAATGAGCAGTTCTTC
CSVDRGGMFNEQFF
>-|TRBV4-1|TRBJ1-2|TRBD1
TGCGCCAGCAGCCATAGGACAGGGGGCGACTATGGCTACACCTTC
CASSHRTGGDYGYTF
>-|TRBV7-6|TRBJ1-1|TRBD1
TGTGCCAGCAGGAGGGACAGGGTGGGACTTGTGAACACTGAAGCTTTCTTT
CASRRDRVGLVNTEAFF
>-|TRBV5-6|TRBJ1-4|-
TGTGCCAGCAGATCGTCAGGTACAACTAATGAAAAACTGTTTTTT
CASRSSGTTNEKLFF
>-|TRBV25-1|TRBJ1-2|-
TGTGCCAGCAGCCCCCTTGTCGCGGGAGGCTACACCTTC
CASSPLVAGGYTF
>-|TRBV6-4|TRBJ1-6|TRBD1
TGTGCCAGCAGTGCGACAGGGGGAATTAGTGGGGATAATTCACCCCTCCACTTT
CASSATGGISGDNSPLHF
>once|TRBV15|TRBJ2-7|-
TGTGCCACCCGTAGTAAAGTCAGGCTCCACGAGCAGTACTTC
CATRSKVRLHEQYF
>-|TRBV30|TRBJ1-3|-
TGTGGGGCCACCCAATTGTCTGGAAACACCATATATTTT
CGATQLSGNTIYF
>-|TRBV5-6|TRBJ1-2|-
TGTGCCAGCAGCTTGGGCAGGGTACCGTATGGCTACACCTTC
CASSLGRVPYGYTF
>-|TRBV4-1|TRBJ1-2|TRBD1
TGCGCCAGCAGCCAAGATGCACAGGGGGCGTGTGGCTACACCTTC
CASSQDAQGACGYTF
>-|TRBV5-4|TRBJ2-5|TRBD1
TGTGCCAGCACCACGGGACAGGATCAAGAGACCCAGTACTTC
CASTTGQDQETQYF
>-|TRBV19|TRBJ1-6|TRBD1
TGTGCCAGTAGTACCCTCGACAGGGACGCTTCACCCCTCCACTTT
CASSTLDRDASPLHF
>-|TRBV18|TRBJ1-1|TRBD1
TGTGCCAGCTCAGAGGGGGCGGGTCTCTCTGAAGCTTTCTTT
CASSEGAGLSEAFF
>-|TRBV5-4|TRBJ1-6|-
TGTGCCAGCAGCTTGGAACGACTTGCGGGGAATTCACCCCTCCACTTT
CASSLERLAGNSPLHF
>-|TRBV5-1|TRBJ2-1|-
TGCGCCAGCAGCTTGACCCCCCAGGGATACAATGAGCAGTTCTTC
CASSLTPQGYNEQFF
>-|TRBV28|TRBJ1-5|TRBD1
TGTGCCAGCAGCGGGACAGGGGTTATCACTCAGCCCCAGCATTTT
CASSGTGVITQPQHF
>-|TRBV4-2|TRBJ1-4|TRBD1
TGTGCCAGCAGCCAAGAGGGGACAGTGAATGAAAAACTGTTTTTT
CASSQEGTVNEKLFF